A selection of T cell receptor beta chains follows, all from one sample in a study of T-cell reconstitution after alpha-beta-depleted transplantation in children. From the PCR reads, TCRdb called clonotypes with MiXCR, one entry per CDR3 protein. Here the sample spans 85,000 to 120,000 distinct CDR3 sequences, approximately 6% being singletons. Material: PBMCs, mostly from graft donor cells, obtained 60 days after TCRalphabeta/CD19-depleted stem cell transplant. The source is a female patient aged 2-15 years who had a stem cell transplant for Fanconi anemia, so the T cells may come from the graft donor. CDR3s include the opening cysteine and the closing phenylalanine or tryptophan. A D gene is named only where the DNA matches it firmly. Size is omitted from some rows. Given values are once, few, many or a class for expanded clones.

clone_size j_call d_call v_call cdr3_aa cdr3_nt
many TRBJ2-1 TRBD2 TRBV4-1 CASSPGLAGGQFF TGCGCCAGCAGCCCGGGACTAGCGGGGGGGCAGTTCTTC
many TRBJ1-1 TRBD1 TRBV28 CASSSLTGWTEAFF TGTGCCAGCAGTTCCCTGACAGGGTGGACTGAAGCTTTCTTT
many TRBJ2-1 . TRBV6-5 CASSYSGAIYNEQFF TGTGCCAGCAGTTACTCGGGGGCCATATACAATGAGCAGTTCTTC
many TRBJ2-1 . TRBV7-9 CASSSRVDPEQFF TGTGCCAGCAGCTCCCGGGTGGACCCTGAGCAGTTCTTC
many TRBJ2-2 . TRBV6-1 CASRDDWEEVGELFF TGTGCCAGCAGGGATGACTGGGAGGAAGTCGGGGAGCTGTTTTTT
. TRBJ2-7 TRBD1 TRBV28 CASTPGGTGSYEQYF TGTGCCAGCACCCCAGGGGGGACAGGTTCCTACGAGCAGTACTTC
many TRBJ2-6 . TRBV12-3/TRBV12-4 CASSLGTGANVLTF TGTGCCAGCAGTTTGGGGACAGGGGCCAACGTCCTGACTTTC
few TRBJ1-2 TRBD1 TRBV15 CATSRDRGNYGYTF TGTGCCACCAGCAGGGACAGGGGGAACTATGGCTACACCTTC
many TRBJ2-3 . TRBV28 CASSLETQVAYTQYF TGTGCCAGCAGTTTAGAGACCCAGGTGGCTTATACGCAGTATTTT
few TRBJ1-4 . TRBV4-2 CASTVGDRFNEKLFF TGTGCCAGCACCGTGGGAGACAGGTTTAATGAAAAACTGTTTTTT
. TRBJ1-2 . TRBV10-3 CAISEGRFYGYTF TGTGCCATCAGTGAGGGCAGGTTCTATGGCTACACCTTC
many TRBJ2-5 TRBD1 TRBV3-1 CASSLLDREETQYF TGTGCCAGCAGCCTCTTGGACAGGGAGGAGACCCAGTACTTC
many TRBJ1-6 . TRBV3-1 CASSQDGRPYNSPLHF TGTGCCAGCAGCCAAGATGGGCGGCCCTATAATTCACCCCTCCACTTT
many TRBJ1-6 . TRBV6-1 CASSEVGKARSLHF TGTGCCAGCAGTGAAGTGGGTAAAGCACGATCCCTCCACTTT
many TRBJ2-7 . TRBV25-1 CASTYLLACGSDYYEQYF TGTGCCAGCACGTACCTCCTAGCGTGTGGGAGCGACTACTACGAGCAGTACTTC
many TRBJ2-7 TRBD2 TRBV29-1 CSVVAGVYEQYF TGCAGCGTTGTAGCGGGAGTTTACGAGCAGTACTTC
many TRBJ2-5 . TRBV9 CASSVDREETQYF TGTGCCAGCAGCGTAGACAGGGAAGAGACCCAGTACTTC
many TRBJ1-1 . TRBV12-3/TRBV12-4 CASRERGERMNTEAFF TGTGCCAGCAGGGAACGTGGGGAGCGGATGAACACTGAAGCTTTCTTT
. TRBJ2-7 . TRBV27 CASSSMTGEYEQYF TGTGCCAGCAGTTCCATGACAGGTGAATACGAGCAGTACTTC
few TRBJ2-7 . TRBV7-2 CASSPLGSYEQYF TGTGCCAGCAGCCCTCTCGGGTCCTACGAGCAGTACTTC
few TRBJ1-1 . TRBV6-6 CASSYSAVTEAFF TGTGCCAGCAGTTACTCGGCGGTGACTGAAGCTTTCTTT
many TRBJ1-3 . TRBV15 CATSRAGDGNTIYF TGTGCCACCAGCAGAGCAGGGGACGGAAACACCATATATTTT
many TRBJ1-1 . TRBV18 CASSPSTEAFF TGTGCCAGCTCACCGAGCACTGAAGCTTTCTTT
many TRBJ1-5 . TRBV12-3/TRBV12-4 CASSLQDRIYSNQPQHF TGTGCCAGCAGTTTACAGGACAGAATTTATAGCAATCAGCCCCAGCATTTT
. TRBJ1-2 . TRBV29-1 CSAEDRIYGYTF TGCAGCGCCGAAGACCGGATTTATGGCTACACCTTC
many TRBJ1-1 . TRBV29-1 CSVGQVLGAFF TGCAGCGTTGGACAGGTCCTCGGCGCTTTCTTT
. TRBJ2-5 TRBD2 TRBV18 CASSPPTSGYSGQETQYF TGTGCCAGCTCACCACCGACTAGCGGTTATAGCGGCCAAGAGACCCAGTACTTC
few TRBJ2-7 . TRBV6-2/TRBV6-3 CASRNVYSYEQYF TGTGCCAGCAGGAACGTTTACTCCTACGAGCAGTACTTC
many TRBJ2-5 . TRBV29-1 CSAAEGPETQYF TGCAGCGCCGCCGAGGGTCCGGAGACCCAGTACTTC
few TRBJ2-7 . TRBV27 CASSWTTTGLEQYF TGTGCCAGCAGCTGGACGACAACAGGGCTCGAGCAGTACTTC
many TRBJ2-5 . TRBV20-1 CSARSTLNQETQYF TGCAGTGCTAGATCGACCCTCAATCAAGAGACCCAGTACTTC
few TRBJ1-3 . TRBV4-2 CASSPSVRGGAGNTIYF TGTGCCAGCAGCCCATCAGTCCGGGGGGGAGCTGGAAACACCATATATTTT
. TRBJ1-5 TRBD1 TRBV11-1 CASSLANGGRDSPIWSNQPQHF TGTGCCAGCAGCTTAGCGAATGGGGGTCGGGACAGCCCTATATGGAGCAATCAGCCCCAGCATTTT
. TRBJ1-2 . TRBV5-1 CASSGKGPGSLYGYTF TGCGCCAGCAGCGGAAAGGGACCCGGGAGTCTCTATGGCTACACCTTC
few TRBJ2-2 TRBD1 TRBV6-1 CASRRDRGGELFF TGTGCCAGCAGAAGAGACAGGGGCGGGGAGCTGTTTTTT
few TRBJ2-7 . TRBV5-1 CASSRFTSPYEQYF TGCGCCAGCAGCCGGTTCACTTCTCCCTACGAGCAGTACTTC
. TRBJ2-1 . TRBV11-3 CASSRDVSEQFF TGTGCCAGTTCCCGGGACGTGAGTGAGCAGTTCTTC
. TRBJ1-4 . TRBV20-1 CSAQADDNEKLFF TGCAGTGCACAGGCGGATGATAATGAAAAACTGTTTTTT
many TRBJ1-5 TRBD1 TRBV24-1 CATSDWTGGDQPQHF TGTGCCACCAGTGATTGGACAGGGGGCGATCAGCCCCAGCATTTT
few TRBJ1-2 . TRBV5-1 CASSLADNYGYTF TGCGCCAGCAGCTTGGCCGATAACTATGGCTACACCTTC
few TRBJ1-4 . TRBV19 CASSIGRPEKLFF TGTGCCAGTAGTATCGGCAGGCCGGAGAAACTGTTTTTT
few TRBJ2-5 TRBD2 TRBV18 CASSPRTSGGAVQETQYF TGTGCCAGCTCACCGCGGACTAGCGGGGGGGCCGTCCAAGAGACCCAGTACTTC
many TRBJ2-7 . TRBV20-1 CSAREVQGKEQYF TGCAGTGCTAGAGAAGTGCAGGGAAAGGAGCAGTACTTC
many TRBJ2-3 TRBD2 TRBV12-3/TRBV12-4 CAILSGRDTDTQYF TGTGCCATCCTCAGCGGGAGGGACACAGATACGCAGTATTTT
few TRBJ2-3 TRBD2 TRBV6-1 CASSALAGGFTDTQYF TGTGCCAGCAGTGCTCTAGCGGGAGGTTTCACAGATACGCAGTATTTT
many TRBJ2-1 . TRBV20-1 CSARIRDNEQFF TGCAGTGCTCGGATCCGAGACAATGAGCAGTTCTTC
. TRBJ2-6 . TRBV2 CASRYRAAGANVLTF TGTGCCAGCAGATACAGGGCGGCTGGGGCCAACGTCCTGACTTTC
many TRBJ2-2 TRBD1 TRBV7-8 CASSLPRDSDNPGELFF TGTGCCAGCAGCTTACCCCGGGACAGCGATAACCCCGGGGAGCTGTTTTTT
. TRBJ2-1 TRBD1 TRBV5-1 CASSSRSGTGYNEQFF TGCGCCAGCAGCTCTCGCTCCGGGACAGGGTACAATGAGCAGTTCTTC
few TRBJ2-5 TRBD1 TRBV19 CASSTVRDSQETQYF TGTGCCAGTAGTACTGTCCGGGACAGTCAAGAGACCCAGTACTTC
many TRBJ2-2 . TRBV6-5 CASSYGPGRFSRELFF TGTGCCAGCAGTTACGGTCCCGGTCGTTTTTCAAGGGAGCTGTTTTTT